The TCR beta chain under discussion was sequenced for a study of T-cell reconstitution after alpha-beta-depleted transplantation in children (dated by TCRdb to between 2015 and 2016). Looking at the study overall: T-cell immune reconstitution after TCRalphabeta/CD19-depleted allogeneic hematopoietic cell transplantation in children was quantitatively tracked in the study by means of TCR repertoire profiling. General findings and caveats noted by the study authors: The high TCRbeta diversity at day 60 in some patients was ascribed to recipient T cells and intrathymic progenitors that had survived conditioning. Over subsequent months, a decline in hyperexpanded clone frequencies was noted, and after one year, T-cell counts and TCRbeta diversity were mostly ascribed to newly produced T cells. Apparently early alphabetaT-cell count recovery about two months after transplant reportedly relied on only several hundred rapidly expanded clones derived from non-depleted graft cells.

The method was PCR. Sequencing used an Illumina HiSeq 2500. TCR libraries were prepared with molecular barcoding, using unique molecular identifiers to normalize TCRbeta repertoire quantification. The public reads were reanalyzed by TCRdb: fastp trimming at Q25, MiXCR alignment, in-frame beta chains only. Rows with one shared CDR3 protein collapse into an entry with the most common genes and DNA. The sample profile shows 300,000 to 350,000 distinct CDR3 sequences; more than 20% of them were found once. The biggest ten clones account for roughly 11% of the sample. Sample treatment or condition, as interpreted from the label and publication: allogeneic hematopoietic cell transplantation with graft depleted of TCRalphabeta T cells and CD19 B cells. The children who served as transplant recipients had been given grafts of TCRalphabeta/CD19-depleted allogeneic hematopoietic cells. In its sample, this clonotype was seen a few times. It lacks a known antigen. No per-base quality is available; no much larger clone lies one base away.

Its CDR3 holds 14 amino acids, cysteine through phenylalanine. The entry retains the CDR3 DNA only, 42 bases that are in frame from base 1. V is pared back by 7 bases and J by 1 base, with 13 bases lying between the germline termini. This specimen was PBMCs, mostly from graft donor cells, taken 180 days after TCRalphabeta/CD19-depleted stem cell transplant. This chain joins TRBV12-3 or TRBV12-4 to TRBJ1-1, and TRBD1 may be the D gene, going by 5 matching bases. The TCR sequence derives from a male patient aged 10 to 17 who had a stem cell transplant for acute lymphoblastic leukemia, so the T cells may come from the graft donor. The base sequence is TGTGCCAGCACCACCACGGGGGAGAACACTGAAGCTTTCTTT. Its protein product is CASTTTGENTEAFF.